A single sample is the source of the 13 T cell receptor beta chains below, sequenced in a study of OX40 agonist ivuxolimab in advanced cancers. Some clones are missing from TCRdb's copy, which holds only in-frame ones; the method was immunoSEQ multiplex PCR. Of tens of thousands of clones in the sample, 80% to 90% were seen once. Sample: CD4+ or CD8+ T cells sorted from blood, taken in a trial of the OX40 agonist ivuxolimab. These receptors originate from an adult with an advanced solid tumor such as melanoma, head and neck, liver or kidney cancer.

The chain employs TRBV11-2 and TRBJ2-2, with TRBD2 identical over 14 bases. The CDR3 extends over 19 amino acids. Trimming took 0 bases from V and 4 from J; bases not matched to a gene: 7. Looked up from germline, CDR1 is SGHAT and CDR2 is FQNNGV. This chain's CDR3 is CASSLDRLAGGLGTGELFF. In DNA form, the CDR3 reads TGTGCCAGCAGCTTAGATCGACTAGCGGGAGGGTTGGGCACCGGGGAGCTGTTTTTT.

The chain has TRBV11-3 and TRBJ1-1; a possible D gene is TRBD1 (6 bases). This CDR3 comprises 15 residues. Germline V gene sequence: CDR1 SGHNT, CDR2 YENEEA. The V end lost 1 base, the J end lost 5 bases, and 14 bases lay between the germline ends. The CDR3: CASSLGQGRGTEAFF. The CDR3 bases are TGTGCCAGCAGCTTAGGCCAGGGGCGAGGAACTGAAGCTTTCTTT. The variable domain in full, with the rest retrieved from reference TRBV11-3 and TRBJ1-1, is EAGVVQSPRYKIIEKKQPVAFWCNPISGHNTLYWYLQNLGQGPELLIRYENEEAVDDSQLPKDRFSAERLKGVDSTLKIQPAELGDSAVYLCASSLGQGRGTEAFFGQGTRLTVV.

The genes are TRBV7-6 and TRBJ2-5; TRBD2 matches at 10 bases. Germline V gene lookup returns CDR1 SGHVS and CDR2 FNYEAQ. Unmatched junction bases numbered 5, after V lost 2 bases and J lost 5 bases. The CDR3 length is 15 residues. The CDR3 region is CASSLLASGSETQYF. CDR3 DNA: TGTGCCAGCAGCTTATTGGCTAGCGGGAGCGAGACCCAGTACTTC.

V and J are TRBV9 and TRBJ2-3, with 7 bases aligning to TRBD2. CDR3 length: 16 amino acids. Germline V lookup: CDR1 SGDLS, CDR2 YYNGEE. After removal of 0 bases from V and 0 bases from J, the junction contained 4 bases not matched to a gene. CDR3 in amino acids: CASSVGGGSSTDTQYF. CDR3 in DNA: TGTGCCAGCAGCGTAGGGGGCGGGAGTAGCACAGATACGCAGTATTTT.

This chain uses TRBV5-1 with TRBJ2-5; the D is unclear. Between the trimmed V and J ends, which lost 0 bases and 2 bases, there was a span of 8 bases. Germline V gene sequence: CDR1 SGHRS, CDR2 YFSETQ. This CDR3 is built from 14 residues. This chain's CDR3 is CASSLGARQETQYF. The CDR3 DNA reads TGCGCCAGCAGCTTGGGGGCCCGACAAGAGACCCAGTACTTC.

The chain carries TRBV19 and TRBJ2-1; the D call may be TRBD1 or TRBD2 (5 bases each). Germline CDR1 LNHDA, CDR2 SQIVND (reference sequence). V shed 5 bases and J shed 5 bases, with 19 bases lying between them. The CDR3 is 16 amino acids. This CDR3 is CASSPTAVRPHNEQFF. The CDR3 nucleotides are TGTGCCAGTAGTCCGACAGCGGTGCGGCCCCACAATGAGCAGTTCTTC. The complete variable domain, with remaining parts taken from reference TRBV19 and TRBJ2-1, reads DGGITQSPKYLFRKEGQNVTLSCEQNLNHDAMYWYRQDPGQGLRLIYYSQIVNDFQKGDIAEGYSVSREKKESFPLTVTSAQKNPTAFYLCASSPTAVRPHNEQFFGPGTRLTVL.

The J gene is TRBJ2-7, the V gene TRBV6-6, with D possibly being TRBD2 (5 bases). The length of the CDR3 is 14 residues. Trimming stripped 0 bases from V and 6 bases from J, with 12 bases between. The germline gives CDR1 MNHNY, CDR2 SVGAGI (reference sequence). In DNA form, the CDR3 reads TGTGCCAGCAGTTACTCGACGGGGAACAGCGAGCAGTACTTC. This translates into CASSYSTGNSEQYF.

The chain carries TRBV11-3 and TRBJ2-1, with D maybe TRBD2 (6 bases). This CDR3 has 14 residues. Looked up from germline, CDR1 is SGHNT and CDR2 is YENEEA. Trimming shortened V by 5 bases and J by 6 bases, and 14 bases separated the two germline ends. The CDR3 nucleotides read TGTGCCAGCAGCGGCCGGACGGGAGCCAATGAGCAGTTCTTC. This gives the protein CASSGRTGANEQFF.

J is TRBJ2-1 and V is TRBV4-2, with TRBD2 identical over 8 bases. The CDR3 consists of 19 residues. J lost 1 base, V lost 0 bases, and 11 bases had no gene match. From germline, CDR1 is LGHNA and CDR2 YNFKEQ. CDR3 in DNA: TGTGCCAGCAGCCAAGACCCCCCCGCGACTAGCGATTCCTACAATGAGCAGTTCTTC. It is translated as CASSQDPPATSDSYNEQFF.

CDR3 loop: CASRKTSGSPHEQYF. Written as DNA, the CDR3 is TGTGCCAGCAGGAAGACTAGCGGGAGCCCCCACGAGCAGTACTTC. The gene calls are TRBV2 and TRBJ2-7; 12 bases line up with TRBD2. V trimming: 6 bases; J trimming: 5 bases; junction bases outside the gene matches: 8. This CDR3 region has 15 residues. Germline CDR1 is SNHLY and CDR2 is FYNNEI.

This chain uses TRBV28 with TRBJ1-3, with D possibly TRBD1 on 6 matching bases. Deletions cut 4 bases from V and 1 base from J, with 14 bases between. The CDR3 is 16 residues long. Per the germline V gene, CDR1 is MDHEN and CDR2 is SYDVKM. The CDR3 loop is CASSWAGVSSGNTIYF. CDR3 in DNA: TGTGCCAGCAGTTGGGCAGGGGTATCTTCTGGAAACACCATATATTTT.

The chain is built from TRBV4-2 and TRBJ1-2; weak D call: TRBD1 (6 bases). Trimming removed 5 bases from V and 4 bases from J, with 11 bases in between. Per germline, CDR1 LGHNA and CDR2 YNFKEQ. The CDR3 length is 13 residues. CDR3 sequence reads: CASSFGGGYGYTF. CDR3 in DNA: TGTGCCAGCAGCTTCGGGGGCGGCTATGGCTACACCTTC.

This clone turned up a few times. The V gene is TRBV9, the J gene TRBJ1-1; D possibly corresponds to TRBD1 (5 bases). V was trimmed by 4 bases and J by 1 base, leaving 11 bases between them. CDR1 SGDLS and CDR2 YYNGEE come from the germline V gene. CDR3 length: 14 amino acids. CDR3 in DNA: TGTGCCAGCAGCTTCTTAGACAGGAACACTGAAGCTTTCTTT. Protein product: CASSFLDRNTEAFF.